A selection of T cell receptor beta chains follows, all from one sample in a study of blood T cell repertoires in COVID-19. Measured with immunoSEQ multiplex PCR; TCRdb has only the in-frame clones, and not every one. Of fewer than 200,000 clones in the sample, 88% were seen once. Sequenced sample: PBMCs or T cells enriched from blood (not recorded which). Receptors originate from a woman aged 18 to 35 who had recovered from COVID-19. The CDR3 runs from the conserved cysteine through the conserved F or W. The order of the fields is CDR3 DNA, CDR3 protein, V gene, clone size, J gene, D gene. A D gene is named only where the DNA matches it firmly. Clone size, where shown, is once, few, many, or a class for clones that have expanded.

CDR3nt: TGCAGTGCTAGTGACCGCGGGCCCAGCTCCTATAATTCACCCCTCCACTTT
CDR3aa: CSASDRGPSSYNSPLHF
v_gene: TRBV20-1
abundance: .
j_gene: TRBJ1-6
d_gene: .

CDR3nt: TGTGCCAGCAGTGAAGCAAGCGGAGGCAGAGATACGCAGTATTTT
CDR3aa: CASSEASGGRDTQYF
v_gene: TRBV2
abundance: .
j_gene: TRBJ2-3
d_gene: .

CDR3nt: TGTGCCATCACCCGGACAGGGAAAGGAGATATTGAAGCTTTCTTT
CDR3aa: CAITRTGKGDIEAFF
v_gene: TRBV10-3
abundance: .
j_gene: TRBJ1-1
d_gene: TRBD1

CDR3nt: TGTGCCAGCAGCCCCGACTGGAACACCGGGGAGCTGTTTTTT
CDR3aa: CASSPDWNTGELFF
v_gene: TRBV7-9
abundance: once
j_gene: TRBJ2-2
d_gene: .

CDR3nt: TGTGCCAGCAGCAATTCTTTCCAGGCTAATTACGAGCAGTACTTC
CDR3aa: CASSNSFQANYEQYF
v_gene: TRBV13
abundance: .
j_gene: TRBJ2-7
d_gene: .

CDR3nt: TGTGCCAGCAGTTTACCGGACGGGGTAGGGACACCCCTCCACTTT
CDR3aa: CASSLPDGVGTPLHF
v_gene: TRBV28
abundance: .
j_gene: TRBJ1-6
d_gene: .

CDR3nt: TGTGCCAGCACCCAGGACAGTCATAATTCACCCCTCCACTTT
CDR3aa: CASTQDSHNSPLHF
v_gene: TRBV27
abundance: few
j_gene: TRBJ1-6
d_gene: .

CDR3nt: TGTGCCAGCAGTTACTCTAACGGGGGCTCCTACAATGAGCAGTTCTTC
CDR3aa: CASSYSNGGSYNEQFF
v_gene: TRBV6-5
abundance: .
j_gene: TRBJ2-1
d_gene: .

CDR3nt: TGTGCCAGCATCCCCGCGGGCCAAGAGAACTACGAGCAGTACTTC
CDR3aa: CASIPAGQENYEQYF
v_gene: TRBV6-2/TRBV6-3
abundance: .
j_gene: TRBJ2-7
d_gene: .

CDR3nt: TGTGCCAGCAGTACGGACAGGGATCAGCCCCAGCATTTT
CDR3aa: CASSTDRDQPQHF
v_gene: TRBV6-4
abundance: .
j_gene: TRBJ1-5
d_gene: TRBD1

CDR3nt: TGTGCCATCGCGGAGCCGCCGGGGGGGACGAATACGCAGTATTTT
CDR3aa: CAIAEPPGGTNTQYF
v_gene: TRBV10-3
abundance: .
j_gene: TRBJ2-3
d_gene: TRBD2

CDR3nt: TGTGCCAGTGACCGGGAGGACGGTGAGCAGTTCTTC
CDR3aa: CASDREDGEQFF
v_gene: TRBV7-9
abundance: .
j_gene: TRBJ2-1
d_gene: TRBD2

CDR3nt: TGCGCCAGCAGCTTGAAACGTCAGGGTCTGGATAATTCACCCCTCCACTTT
CDR3aa: CASSLKRQGLDNSPLHF
v_gene: TRBV5-1
abundance: .
j_gene: TRBJ1-6
d_gene: .

CDR3nt: TGTGCCAGCAGCCCTGGACAGGGAGGGTACGAGCAGTACTTC
CDR3aa: CASSPGQGGYEQYF
v_gene: TRBV27
abundance: once
j_gene: TRBJ2-7
d_gene: .

CDR3nt: TGTGCCAGCAGCATATACCAGGGAAAGACTGAAGCTTTCTTT
CDR3aa: CASSIYQGKTEAFF
v_gene: TRBV7-2
abundance: .
j_gene: TRBJ1-1
d_gene: .

CDR3nt: TGTGCCAGCAGTGGCGGAGGGATATATCAGCCCCAGCATTTT
CDR3aa: CASSGGGIYQPQHF
v_gene: TRBV25-1
abundance: .
j_gene: TRBJ1-5
d_gene: .

CDR3nt: TGCGCCAGCAGCCCGACCGGGACAGGGGTTTCTAGCGGGAGGTTGTACAATGAGCAGTTCTTC
CDR3aa: CASSPTGTGVSSGRLYNEQFF
v_gene: TRBV5-1
abundance: .
j_gene: TRBJ2-1
d_gene: .

CDR3nt: TGCGCCAGCAGCCGGTTCAGGGGTTCCTATGGCTACACCTTC
CDR3aa: CASSRFRGSYGYTF
v_gene: TRBV5-1
abundance: .
j_gene: TRBJ1-2
d_gene: .

CDR3nt: TGTGCCAGCAGTAGACGGGGCGAGCAGTACTTC
CDR3aa: CASSRRGEQYF
v_gene: TRBV28
abundance: .
j_gene: TRBJ2-7
d_gene: .

CDR3nt: TGTGCCAGTAGTGGAGGGACCGCCTATTGGGAGACCCAGTACTTC
CDR3aa: CASSGGTAYWETQYF
v_gene: TRBV19
abundance: .
j_gene: TRBJ2-5
d_gene: .

CDR3nt: TGCGCCAGCTACTCACCGGGTCAGTTTTACAATGAGCAGTTCTTC
CDR3aa: CASYSPGQFYNEQFF
v_gene: TRBV10-2
abundance: .
j_gene: TRBJ2-1
d_gene: .

CDR3nt: TGCGCCAGCAGCCAAATCAGGCCACCTAGCGGGAGGATGACAGATACGCAGTATTTT
CDR3aa: CASSQIRPPSGRMTDTQYF
v_gene: TRBV4-1
abundance: .
j_gene: TRBJ2-3
d_gene: TRBD2

CDR3nt: TGTGCCAGCAGTTACTCGGCCGACTCCTACGAGCAGTACTTC
CDR3aa: CASSYSADSYEQYF
v_gene: TRBV6-5
abundance: .
j_gene: TRBJ2-7
d_gene: .

CDR3nt: TGTGCCAGCTGCTACTTACAGCAAGCCTCCAATCAGCCCCAGCATTTT
CDR3aa: CASCYLQQASNQPQHF
v_gene: TRBV7-9
abundance: .
j_gene: TRBJ1-5
d_gene: .

CDR3nt: TGTGCCAGCAGCTTAGTAGCTGACAATGAGCAGTTCTTC
CDR3aa: CASSLVADNEQFF
v_gene: TRBV7-8
abundance: .
j_gene: TRBJ2-1
d_gene: .

CDR3nt: TGTGCCAGCAATTCACTAGGGGGCGCAGGTGGCTACACCTTC
CDR3aa: CASNSLGGAGGYTF
v_gene: TRBV28
abundance: .
j_gene: TRBJ1-2
d_gene: TRBD1

CDR3nt: TGCGCCAGCAGCCAGGCGGGGGGGTTCACCGGGGAGCTGTTTTTT
CDR3aa: CASSQAGGFTGELFF
v_gene: TRBV4-1
abundance: .
j_gene: TRBJ2-2
d_gene: TRBD2

CDR3nt: TGTGCCAGCAGTTCCCGGTTACGGGGGAGCTACGAGCAGTACTTC
CDR3aa: CASSSRLRGSYEQYF
v_gene: TRBV6-5
abundance: .
j_gene: TRBJ2-7
d_gene: .

CDR3nt: TGCGCCAGCAGCCAAATTGGTGGCGGGGTCTACGAGCAGTACTTC
CDR3aa: CASSQIGGGVYEQYF
v_gene: TRBV4-1
abundance: .
j_gene: TRBJ2-7
d_gene: .

CDR3nt: TGTGCCAGCAGTTTATCGCGTCTAGCGGGGGGCCGGGAATATGAGCAGTTCTTC
CDR3aa: CASSLSRLAGGREYEQFF
v_gene: TRBV27
abundance: .
j_gene: TRBJ2-1
d_gene: TRBD2

CDR3nt: TGTGCCAGCAGCGAGCCTGACAGCTACTATGGCTACACCTTC
CDR3aa: CASSEPDSYYGYTF
v_gene: TRBV9
abundance: .
j_gene: TRBJ1-2
d_gene: .

CDR3nt: TGTGCCAGCAGCTTTCCAGGGGGCGGTGAAAAACTGTTTTTT
CDR3aa: CASSFPGGGEKLFF
v_gene: TRBV7-9
abundance: once
j_gene: TRBJ1-4
d_gene: TRBD1

CDR3nt: TGTGCCAGCAGTCGCTTGGTGGCTAGCGGGACCCCGTACAATGAGCAGTTCTTC
CDR3aa: CASSRLVASGTPYNEQFF
v_gene: TRBV27
abundance: .
j_gene: TRBJ2-1
d_gene: TRBD2

CDR3nt: TGTGCCAGCAGCTTAAATGCGGGGGCGGCAACTGAAGCTTTCTTT
CDR3aa: CASSLNAGAATEAFF
v_gene: TRBV7-6
abundance: few
j_gene: TRBJ1-1
d_gene: .

CDR3nt: TGTGCCAGCAGCCCTATCCTCCGGACAGGGAAAGAGACCCAGTACTTC
CDR3aa: CASSPILRTGKETQYF
v_gene: TRBV3-1/TRBV3-2
abundance: .
j_gene: TRBJ2-5
d_gene: TRBD1

CDR3nt: TGTGCCAGCAGTCCCCGGGATGAGCAGTTCTTC
CDR3aa: CASSPRDEQFF
v_gene: TRBV6-5
abundance: .
j_gene: TRBJ2-1
d_gene: .

CDR3nt: TGTGCCAGCAGCTTAGGACCGGCAGGGCCCCAGCATTTT
CDR3aa: CASSLGPAGPQHF
v_gene: TRBV13
abundance: once
j_gene: TRBJ1-5
d_gene: .

CDR3nt: TGTGCCAGCAGCGACAGCTATGGCTACACCTTC
CDR3aa: CASSDSYGYTF
v_gene: TRBV6-2/TRBV6-3
abundance: .
j_gene: TRBJ1-2
d_gene: .